This TCR beta chain was retrieved from a study of blood T cell repertoires in COVID-19. Study summary: Collection of acute and convalescent COVID-19 samples took place in the United States, Italy and Spain. Nucleic acid was either cDNA or gDNA, and it came from T cells, B-cell-depleted T cells, or PBMCs.

Seattle's cohort entered during active infection and was followed longitudinally. The CDR3 totals 14 residues. V was pared by 10 bases and J by 0 bases, with 6 bases of the junction left unmatched. Germline V gives CDR1 SGHTA, CDR2 FQGNSA. Sequencing used immunoSEQ multiplex PCR; TCRdb keeps in-frame clones, though not all of them. The data hold under 250,000 clones, with around 88% observed a single time. The receptor's source is a woman aged 25-40 years with COVID-19, enrolled during active disease. What was sequenced was peripheral blood. The rearrangement uses TRBV7-2 and TRBJ2-3; 8 nucleotides match TRBD1. CDR3 DNA: TGTGCCACCACCGGGACAGGTAGCACAGATACGCAGTATTTT. Encoded protein: CATTGTGSTDTQYF. The whole variable domain, filled in from reference TRBV7-2 and TRBJ2-3, reads GAGVSQSPSNKVTEKGKDVELRCDPISGHTALYWYRQSLGQGLEFLIYFQGNSAPDKSGLPSDRFSAERTGGSVSTLTIQRTQQEDSAVYLCATTGTGSTDTQYFGPGTRLTVL.